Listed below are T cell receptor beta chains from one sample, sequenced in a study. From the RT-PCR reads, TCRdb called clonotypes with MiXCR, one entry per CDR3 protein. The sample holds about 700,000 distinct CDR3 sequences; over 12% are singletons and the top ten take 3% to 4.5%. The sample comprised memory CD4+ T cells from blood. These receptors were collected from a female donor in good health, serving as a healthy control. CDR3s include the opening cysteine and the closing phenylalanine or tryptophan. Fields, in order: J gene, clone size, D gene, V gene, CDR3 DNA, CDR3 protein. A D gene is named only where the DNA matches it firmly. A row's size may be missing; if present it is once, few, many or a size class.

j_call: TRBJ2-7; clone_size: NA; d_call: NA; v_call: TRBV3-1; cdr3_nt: TGTGCCAGCAGCCATCTGCGGGGAGGAAGCTCCTACGAGCAGTACTTC; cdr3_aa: CASSHLRGGSSYEQYF
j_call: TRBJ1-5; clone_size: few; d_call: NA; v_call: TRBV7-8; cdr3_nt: TGTGCCAGCAGCTTAGGAGCAGGTTTTGGGAATCAGCCCCAGCATTTT; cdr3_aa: CASSLGAGFGNQPQHF
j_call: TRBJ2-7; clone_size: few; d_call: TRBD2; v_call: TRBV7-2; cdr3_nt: TGTGCCAGCAGCTCCCTGACTAGCGGGAGGGTGTACGAGCAGTACTTC; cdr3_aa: CASSSLTSGRVYEQYF
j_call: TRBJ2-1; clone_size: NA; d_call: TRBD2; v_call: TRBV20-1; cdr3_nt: TGCAGTCCCCAGTCGACTAGCGAGCACAATGAGCAGTTCTTC; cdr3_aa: CSPQSTSEHNEQFF
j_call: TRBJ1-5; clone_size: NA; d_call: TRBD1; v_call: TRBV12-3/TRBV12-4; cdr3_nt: TGTGCCAGCAGTATGACAGGGGATCAGCCCCAGCATTTT; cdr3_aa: CASSMTGDQPQHF
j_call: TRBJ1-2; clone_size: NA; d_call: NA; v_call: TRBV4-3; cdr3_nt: TGCGCCAGCAGCCAGAAACGGGGCTATGGCTACACCTTC; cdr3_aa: CASSQKRGYGYTF
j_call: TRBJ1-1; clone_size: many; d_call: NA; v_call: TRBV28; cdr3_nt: TGTGCCAGCAGTTTGGGGACGGCGGGCACTGAAGCTTTCTTT; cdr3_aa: CASSLGTAGTEAFF
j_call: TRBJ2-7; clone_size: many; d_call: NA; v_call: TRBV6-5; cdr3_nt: TGTGCCAGCAGTTTCGACAGCACGCAGTACTTC; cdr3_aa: CASSFDSTQYF
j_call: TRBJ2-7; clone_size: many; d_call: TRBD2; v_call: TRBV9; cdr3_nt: TGTGCCAGCAGCCCGGGACTACCCAACGAGCAGTACTTC; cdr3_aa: CASSPGLPNEQYF
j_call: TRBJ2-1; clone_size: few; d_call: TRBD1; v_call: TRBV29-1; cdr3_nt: TGCAGCGTTGAAATTCTTCTTCGGGGGACAGGGAATGAGCAGTTCTTC; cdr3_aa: CSVEILLRGTGNEQFF
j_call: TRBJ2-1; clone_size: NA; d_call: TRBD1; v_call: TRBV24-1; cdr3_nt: TGTGCCACCAGTGATACCGGGACAGGGGGCACATATGAGCAGTTCTTC; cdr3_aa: CATSDTGTGGTYEQFF
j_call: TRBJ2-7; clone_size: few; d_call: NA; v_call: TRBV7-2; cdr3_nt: TGTGCCAGCAGCCCGTCTTTTGGACAATACGAGCAGTACTTC; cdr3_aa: CASSPSFGQYEQYF
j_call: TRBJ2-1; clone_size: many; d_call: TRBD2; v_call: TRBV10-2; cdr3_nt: TGCGCCAGCAGTGAGTTCGCGGGAGGAAGGAATGAGCAGTTCTTC; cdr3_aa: CASSEFAGGRNEQFF
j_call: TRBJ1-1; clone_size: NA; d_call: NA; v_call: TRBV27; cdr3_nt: TGTGCCAGCAGTCCCGGGACCCGGGGGATTTCTGAAGCTTTCTTT; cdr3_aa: CASSPGTRGISEAFF
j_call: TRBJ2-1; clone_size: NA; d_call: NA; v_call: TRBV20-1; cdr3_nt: TGCAGTGCTAGTGTAAGCTCTGGTGAGCAGTTCTTC; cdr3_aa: CSASVSSGEQFF
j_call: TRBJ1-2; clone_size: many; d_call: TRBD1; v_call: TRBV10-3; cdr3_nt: TGTGCCATCAGTGAAACAGGGGACTATGGCTACACCTTC; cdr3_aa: CAISETGDYGYTF
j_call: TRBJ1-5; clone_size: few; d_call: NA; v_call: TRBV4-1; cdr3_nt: TGCGCCAGCAGCCAGGGTATGTCATTTAATCAGCCCCAGCATTTT; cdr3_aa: CASSQGMSFNQPQHF
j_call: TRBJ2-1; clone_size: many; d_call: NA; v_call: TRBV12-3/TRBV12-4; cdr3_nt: TGTGCCAGCAGGACGACAGCCGATGAGCAGTTCTTC; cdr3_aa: CASRTTADEQFF
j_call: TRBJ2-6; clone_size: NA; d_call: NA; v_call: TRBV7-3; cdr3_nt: TGTGCCAGCAGCTTAACGCCTTTAGGCCTCTCTGGGGCCAACGTCCTGACTTTC; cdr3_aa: CASSLTPLGLSGANVLTF
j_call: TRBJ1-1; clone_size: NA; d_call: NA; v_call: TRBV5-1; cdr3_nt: TGCGCCAGCAGCTTTGACAGGCGGACTGAAGCTTTCTTT; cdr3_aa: CASSFDRRTEAFF
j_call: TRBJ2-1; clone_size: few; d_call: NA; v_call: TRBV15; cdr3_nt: TGTGCCACCAGCAGAGATAGGCACCGATTTAATGAGCAGTTCTTC; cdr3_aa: CATSRDRHRFNEQFF
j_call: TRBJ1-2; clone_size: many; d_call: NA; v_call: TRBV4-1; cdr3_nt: TGCGCCAGCAGCCAGTCGGACACACCTAACTATGGCTACACCTTC; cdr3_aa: CASSQSDTPNYGYTF
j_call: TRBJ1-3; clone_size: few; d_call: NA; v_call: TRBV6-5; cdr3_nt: TGTGCCAGCAGTTACCAACCTCGGGCCGGGAACACCATATATTTT; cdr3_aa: CASSYQPRAGNTIYF
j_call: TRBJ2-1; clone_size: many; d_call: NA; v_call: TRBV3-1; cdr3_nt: TGTGCCAGCAGCCAAGCGTACAATGAGCAGTTCTTC; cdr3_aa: CASSQAYNEQFF
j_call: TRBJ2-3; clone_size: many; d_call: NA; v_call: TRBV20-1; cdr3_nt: TGCAGTGCTGGCTTGGGCACAGATACGCAGTATTTT; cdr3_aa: CSAGLGTDTQYF
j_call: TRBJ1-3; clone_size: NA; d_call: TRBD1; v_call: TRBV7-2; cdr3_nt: TGTGCCAGCAGCGCTCAGGGGGCAGACGGAAACACCATATATTTT; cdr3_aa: CASSAQGADGNTIYF
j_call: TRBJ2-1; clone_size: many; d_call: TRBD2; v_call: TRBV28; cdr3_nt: TGTGCCAGCAGCCCGCCTAGCGGAAACTACAATGAGCAGTTCTTC; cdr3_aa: CASSPPSGNYNEQFF
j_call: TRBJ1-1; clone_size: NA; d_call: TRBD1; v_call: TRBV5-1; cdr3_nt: TGCGCCAGCAGCCCGGGACAGGGAATGTGGACTGAAGCTTTCTTT; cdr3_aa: CASSPGQGMWTEAFF
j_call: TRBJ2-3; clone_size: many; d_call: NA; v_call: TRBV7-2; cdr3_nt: TGTGCCAGCAGCTTAATAGGACTGGAGGATACGCAGTATTTT; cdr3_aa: CASSLIGLEDTQYF
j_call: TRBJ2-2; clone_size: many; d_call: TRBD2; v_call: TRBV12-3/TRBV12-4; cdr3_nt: TGTGCCAGCAGTCCCACCGGGGGTCGCGGGAGTGACTTCGGGGAGCTGTTTTTT; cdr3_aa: CASSPTGGRGSDFGELFF
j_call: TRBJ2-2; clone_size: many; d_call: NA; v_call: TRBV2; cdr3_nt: TGTGCCAGCAGTTCACAGGGCTCCGGGGAGCTGTTTTTT; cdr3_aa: CASSSQGSGELFF
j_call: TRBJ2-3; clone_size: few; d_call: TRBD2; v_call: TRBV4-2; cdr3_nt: TGTGCCAGCAGCCAAGATCAGCTAGCGGGAGTTCCAGATACGCAGTATTTT; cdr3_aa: CASSQDQLAGVPDTQYF
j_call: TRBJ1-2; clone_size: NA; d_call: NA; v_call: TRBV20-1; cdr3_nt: TGCAGTGCTAGAGACGCTAACTATGGCTACACCTTC; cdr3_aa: CSARDANYGYTF
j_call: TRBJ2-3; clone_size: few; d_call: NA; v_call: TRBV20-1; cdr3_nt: TGCAGTGCTAGAGATCACGAGAACACAGATACGCAGTATTTT; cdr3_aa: CSARDHENTDTQYF
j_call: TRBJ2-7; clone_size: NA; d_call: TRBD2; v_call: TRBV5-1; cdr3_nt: TGCGCCAGCAGCCCGGGACTAGCGGGAGACAAGCAGTACTTC; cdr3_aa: CASSPGLAGDKQYF
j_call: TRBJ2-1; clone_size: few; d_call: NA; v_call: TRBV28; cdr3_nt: TGTGCCAGCAGTTCCTCAGCTGTCAACTTCTTC; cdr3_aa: CASSSSAVNFF
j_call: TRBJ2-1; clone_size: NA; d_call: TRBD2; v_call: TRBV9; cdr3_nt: TGTGCCAGCAACCCCGGGGGGAATGAGCAGTTCTTC; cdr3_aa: CASNPGGNEQFF
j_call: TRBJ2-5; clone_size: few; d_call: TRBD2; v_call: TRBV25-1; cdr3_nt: TGTGCCAGCAGTTACCATAGCGGGAGGGGACAAGAGACCCAGTACTTC; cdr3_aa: CASSYHSGRGQETQYF
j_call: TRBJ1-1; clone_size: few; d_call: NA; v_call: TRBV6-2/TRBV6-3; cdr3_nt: TGTGCCAGCAGCCCCCTCGCGGGGGGAACTGAAGCTTTCTTT; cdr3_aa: CASSPLAGGTEAFF
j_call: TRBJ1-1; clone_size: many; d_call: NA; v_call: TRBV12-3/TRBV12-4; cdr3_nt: TGTGCCAGCAGGAGAGGGGAGTTGAACACTGAAGCTTTCTTT; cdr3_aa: CASRRGELNTEAFF
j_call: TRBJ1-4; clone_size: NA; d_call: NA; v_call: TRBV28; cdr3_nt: TGTGCCAGCAGCCGGACGGGTGCAACTAATGAAAAACTGTTTTTT; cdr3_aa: CASSRTGATNEKLFF
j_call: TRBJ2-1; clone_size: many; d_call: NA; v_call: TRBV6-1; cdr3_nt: TGTGCCAGCAGTGAAGGGACGGGAAACAATGAGCAGTTCTTC; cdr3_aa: CASSEGTGNNEQFF
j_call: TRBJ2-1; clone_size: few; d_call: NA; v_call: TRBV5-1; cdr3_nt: TGCGCCAGCAGCCCATCCACCGGGCCAACCTACAATGAGCAGTTCTTC; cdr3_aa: CASSPSTGPTYNEQFF
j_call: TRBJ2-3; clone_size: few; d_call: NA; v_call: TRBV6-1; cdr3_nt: TGTGCCAGCAGTGAGGCCAGCGGAACTAGCACAGATACGCAGTATTTT; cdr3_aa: CASSEASGTSTDTQYF
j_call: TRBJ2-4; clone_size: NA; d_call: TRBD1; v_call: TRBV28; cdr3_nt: TGTGCCAGCGAGAGTTCCGGGACAGGGAAAAACATTCAGTACTTC; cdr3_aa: CASESSGTGKNIQYF
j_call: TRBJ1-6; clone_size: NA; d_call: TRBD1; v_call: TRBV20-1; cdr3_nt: TGCAGTGCTAGTCCGGGACAGTTAAATTCACCCCTCCACTTT; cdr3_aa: CSASPGQLNSPLHF
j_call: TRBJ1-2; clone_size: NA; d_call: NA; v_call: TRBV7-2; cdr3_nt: TGTGCCAGCAGCCAGACTTTTGGCTACACCTTC; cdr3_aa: CASSQTFGYTF
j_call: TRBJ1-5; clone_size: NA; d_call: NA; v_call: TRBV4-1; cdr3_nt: TGCGCCAGCAGCCAAGAGATCTCACATCCCCAGCATTTT; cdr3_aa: CASSQEISHPQHF
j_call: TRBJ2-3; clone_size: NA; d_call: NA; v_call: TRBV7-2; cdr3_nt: TGTGCCAGCAGCTCCTCGGGCCTCAAGAGGGTGGCAGATACGCAGTATTTT; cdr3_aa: CASSSSGLKRVADTQYF
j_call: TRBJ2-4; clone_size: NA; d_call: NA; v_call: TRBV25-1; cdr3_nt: TGTGCCAGCGTAGAGACAGTAGCCAAAAACATTCAGTACTTC; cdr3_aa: CASVETVAKNIQYF
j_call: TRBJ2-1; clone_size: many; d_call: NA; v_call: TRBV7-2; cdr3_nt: TGTGCCAGCAGCTTAGATCGGGTAAATGAGCAGTTCTTC; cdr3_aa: CASSLDRVNEQFF
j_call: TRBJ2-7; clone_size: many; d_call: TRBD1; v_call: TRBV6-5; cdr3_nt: TGTGCCAGCAGTTACTCCATCAGGGGGTCCTACGAGCAGTACTTC; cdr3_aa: CASSYSIRGSYEQYF
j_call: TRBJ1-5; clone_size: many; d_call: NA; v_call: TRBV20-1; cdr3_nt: TGCAGTGCTGGGGTTCCCGACCAGCCCCAGCATTTT; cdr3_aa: CSAGVPDQPQHF
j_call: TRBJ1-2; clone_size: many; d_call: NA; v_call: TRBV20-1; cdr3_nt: TGCAGTGCTAGACTAGAGGGCGCAGGGGCTAACTATGGCTACACCTTC; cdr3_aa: CSARLEGAGANYGYTF
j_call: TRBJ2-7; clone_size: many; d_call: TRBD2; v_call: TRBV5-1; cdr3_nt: TGCGCCAGCAGCTTGGTAGCGGGAGGTACCTACGAGCAGTACTTC; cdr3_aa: CASSLVAGGTYEQYF
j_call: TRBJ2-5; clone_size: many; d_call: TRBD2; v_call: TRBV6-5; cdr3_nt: TGTGCCAGCAGTTACTCCGCTAGCGGGAGATATCGGGAGACCCAGTACTTC; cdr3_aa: CASSYSASGRYRETQYF
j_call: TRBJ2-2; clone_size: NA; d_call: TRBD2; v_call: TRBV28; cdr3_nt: TGTGCCAGCAGTTCCCTAAGACTAGCGGGCTGGGGCACCGGGGAGCTGTTTTTT; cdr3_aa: CASSSLRLAGWGTGELFF
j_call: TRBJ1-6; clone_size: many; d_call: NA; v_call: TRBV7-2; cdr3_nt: TGTGCCAGCAGCTTGAGCTACAGTGAATCACCCCTCCACTTT; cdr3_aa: CASSLSYSESPLHF
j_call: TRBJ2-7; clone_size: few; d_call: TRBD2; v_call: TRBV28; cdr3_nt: TGTGCCAGCAGTCCGGGACTAGCGGACTCCTACGAGCAGTACTTC; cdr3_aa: CASSPGLADSYEQYF